Here is one TCR beta chain with its context. The patients had localized lung adenocarcinoma, a non-small cell subtype. The sample belongs to a study of CD4 and CD8 cells across lung adenocarcinoma regions. Losses at the gene ends were 5 bases for V and 1 base for J; bases not matched to a gene: 13. The CDR3 runs to 17 residues. TCRdb re-called the PCR reads through MiXCR, storing one row per CDR3 protein. This repertoire shows around 20,000 distinct CDR3 sequences, 46% found once; its top ten account for around 20%. The chain employs TRBV12-3 or TRBV12-4 and TRBJ1-2; the match to TRBD1 covers 7 bases. Sequencing was done on a sample of CD4+ T cells from the margin of a lung tumor. The clonotype originates from a male donor with lung adenocarcinoma. The CD4 and CD8 labels of this study may be unreliable. CDR3 sequence reads: CASSTHGTETFNYGYTF. The DNA for the CDR3 is TGTGCCAGCAGTACACACGGGACAGAAACCTTTAACTATGGCTACACCTTC.